This T cell receptor beta chain was retrieved from a study of cytomegalovirus exposure and HLA in healthy donors. The PCR made use of 60 Vbeta and 13 Jbeta primers. TCRdb's copy holds only in-frame clones and misses some; the assay was immunoSEQ multiplex PCR. The sample shows some 200,000 clones, 70% to 80% of them seen only once. Germline V CDR1 and CDR2: SGHNT, YYREEE (reference sequence). V gave up 4 bases and J gave up 6 bases; unmatched junction bases: 9. The CDR3 loop spans 15 amino acids. Overall study results and limits: In a later analysis, TCR beta V- and J-gene trimming was associated with a missense DCLRE1C variant. CMV serostatus was the only recorded immune exposure for donors.

Turning to this clone: Its antigen is still unknown.

The sequence derives from a girl aged 2-10 years in good health and CMV-seronegative. The chain recombines TRBV5-4 with TRBJ1-1; 10 positions match TRBD1. The sequenced sample consisted of PBMCs. In DNA, the CDR3 is TGTGCCAGCAGCCGGGGACAGGGGCCCTTACCTGAAGCTTTCTTT. This translates into CASSRGQGPLPEAFF.